Listed below are T cell receptor beta chains from one sample, sequenced in a study of T cells in Graves' hyperthyroidism and ophthalmopathy. TCRdb re-derived calls from the multiplex PCR reads in MiXCR, one entry per CDR3 protein. Of fewer than 750,000 distinct CDR3 sequences detected, around 45% appear once; the ten largest clones hold around 8%. The sequenced material came from peripheral blood or thyroid tissue (not recorded which). These receptors were taken from a woman aged 18-29 years with Graves' hyperthyroidism. Both conserved end residues are part of each CDR3. Each record gives: D gene, V gene, J gene, clone size, CDR3 DNA, CDR3 protein. D genes are given only for firm matches. The listing skips clone size in some rows; elsewhere it reads once, few, many or a size class.

d_gene: .; v_gene: TRBV29-1; j_gene: TRBJ2-3; abundance: many; CDR3nt: TGCAGCGTTGAGCGGGGCCGGCGAGATACGCAGTATTTT; CDR3aa: CSVERGRRDTQYF
d_gene: .; v_gene: TRBV6-1; j_gene: TRBJ2-7; abundance: many; CDR3nt: TGTGCCAGCAGTGTACCATCCGGGACAATAAGCTACGAGCAGTACTTC; CDR3aa: CASSVPSGTISYEQYF
d_gene: .; v_gene: TRBV10-3; j_gene: TRBJ1-6; abundance: .; CDR3nt: TGCGCCATGACAGGAGATTCACCCCTCCACTTT; CDR3aa: CAMTGDSPLHF
d_gene: .; v_gene: TRBV7-8; j_gene: TRBJ2-7; abundance: .; CDR3nt: TGTGCCGGCAGCTTAGCGCGTTACTACGAGCTGTACTTC; CDR3aa: CAGSLARYYELYF
d_gene: .; v_gene: TRBV10-3; j_gene: TRBJ2-5; abundance: .; CDR3nt: TGTGCCATCAGCCCCATGGGCGGGTCCAGGGATGAGACCCAGTACTTC; CDR3aa: CAISPMGGSRDETQYF
d_gene: .; v_gene: TRBV6-5; j_gene: TRBJ2-5; abundance: many; CDR3nt: TGTGCCACCCGGGGACGCCTGTACCAAGAGACCCAGTACTTC; CDR3aa: CATRGRLYQETQYF
d_gene: .; v_gene: TRBV20-1; j_gene: TRBJ2-7; abundance: .; CDR3nt: TGCAGTGCTAGTTTTAGGCAATTGAATGAGCAGTACTTC; CDR3aa: CSASFRQLNEQYF
d_gene: .; v_gene: TRBV10-3; j_gene: TRBJ1-5; abundance: many; CDR3nt: TGTGCCATCAGTGAGGGGAATCAGCCCCAGCATTTT; CDR3aa: CAISEGNQPQHF
d_gene: .; v_gene: TRBV6-1; j_gene: TRBJ1-1; abundance: many; CDR3nt: TGTGCCAGCAGCGGCGGAGATAACGCTGAAGCTTTCTTT; CDR3aa: CASSGGDNAEAFF
d_gene: TRBD1; v_gene: TRBV29-1; j_gene: TRBJ2-6; abundance: once; CDR3nt: TGCAGCGTTATCACAGGGGAGTACACTGAAGCTTTC; CDR3aa: CSVITGEYTEAF
d_gene: TRBD2; v_gene: TRBV20-1; j_gene: TRBJ2-7; abundance: .; CDR3nt: TGCAGTGCTCAAAGTAGCGGGTACGAGCAGTACTTC; CDR3aa: CSAQSSGYEQYF
d_gene: TRBD2; v_gene: TRBV14; j_gene: TRBJ2-7; abundance: .; CDR3nt: TGTGCCAGCAGCCCACGGACTAGCGGGAGGGCGTCCTACGAGCAGTACTTC; CDR3aa: CASSPRTSGRASYEQYF
d_gene: TRBD2; v_gene: TRBV7-2; j_gene: TRBJ2-7; abundance: .; CDR3nt: TGTGCCAGCAGCTTAAGACTAGCGGGAGTCGAGCAGTACTTC; CDR3aa: CASSLRLAGVEQYF
d_gene: TRBD2; v_gene: TRBV7-6; j_gene: TRBJ2-7; abundance: many; CDR3nt: TGTGCCAGCAGCTTACGTAGCGGGAGCCAGGCCTACGAGCAGTACTTC; CDR3aa: CASSLRSGSQAYEQYF
d_gene: .; v_gene: TRBV20-1; j_gene: TRBJ2-5; abundance: many; CDR3nt: TGCAGTGCTAGAGATCGCTGGGCAAACCTGAAGACGACCCAGTACTTC; CDR3aa: CSARDRWANLKTTQYF
d_gene: TRBD1; v_gene: TRBV7-2; j_gene: TRBJ1-1; abundance: .; CDR3nt: TGTGCCAGCAGCTTGGATTCGGGACAGGGTGACACTGAAGCTTTCTTT; CDR3aa: CASSLDSGQGDTEAFF
d_gene: .; v_gene: TRBV4-3; j_gene: TRBJ1-2; abundance: many; CDR3nt: TGCGCCAGCAGCCAAGAATTGGCGTCAGCTCTTAACTATGGCTACACCTTC; CDR3aa: CASSQELASALNYGYTF
d_gene: TRBD1; v_gene: TRBV7-2; j_gene: TRBJ2-7; abundance: many; CDR3nt: TGTGCCAGCACCCGGGACAGGGATACCTACGAGCAGTACTTC; CDR3aa: CASTRDRDTYEQYF
d_gene: TRBD2; v_gene: TRBV7-9; j_gene: TRBJ2-5; abundance: .; CDR3nt: TGTGCCACCCGACAGGATAGCGGGAGGTCGGTGGCCCAGTACTTC; CDR3aa: CATRQDSGRSVAQYF
d_gene: .; v_gene: TRBV6-2/TRBV6-3; j_gene: TRBJ2-7; abundance: many; CDR3nt: TGTGCCAGCAGTCAGGCAGGGTCCTCCTACGAGCAGTACTTC; CDR3aa: CASSQAGSSYEQYF
d_gene: .; v_gene: TRBV2; j_gene: TRBJ2-5; abundance: many; CDR3nt: TGTGCCAGCAGTGAAGATTCAGGGCAAGAGACCCAGTACTTC; CDR3aa: CASSEDSGQETQYF
d_gene: .; v_gene: TRBV6-1; j_gene: TRBJ1-5; abundance: many; CDR3nt: TGTGCCAGCAGTCCCAGGAGCAATCAGCCCCAGCATTTT; CDR3aa: CASSPRSNQPQHF
d_gene: .; v_gene: TRBV20-1; j_gene: TRBJ2-1; abundance: .; CDR3nt: TGCAGTGCCTCCGGGACGGATGACTACAATGAGCAGTTCTTC; CDR3aa: CSASGTDDYNEQFF
d_gene: .; v_gene: TRBV7-2; j_gene: TRBJ2-7; abundance: .; CDR3nt: TGTGCCAGCAGCTTATCGGGCCAGTACTTC; CDR3aa: CASSLSGQYF
d_gene: TRBD2; v_gene: TRBV7-6; j_gene: TRBJ2-1; abundance: .; CDR3nt: TGTGCCAGCAGCTTAGTTTACGGGAGGCGCAATGAGCAGTTCTTC; CDR3aa: CASSLVYGRRNEQFF
d_gene: .; v_gene: TRBV7-3; j_gene: TRBJ2-7; abundance: .; CDR3nt: TGTGCCAGCAGCTCAAGGACAGCCAACTACGAGCAGTACTTC; CDR3aa: CASSSRTANYEQYF
d_gene: .; v_gene: TRBV10-3; j_gene: TRBJ2-2; abundance: .; CDR3nt: TGTGCCATCATAGAGGATGAGCACACCGGGGAGCCGTTTTTT; CDR3aa: CAIIEDEHTGEPFF
d_gene: .; v_gene: TRBV7-3; j_gene: TRBJ2-2; abundance: many; CDR3nt: TGTGCCAGCAGCCAGGGGTCCGGGGAGCTGTTTTTT; CDR3aa: CASSQGSGELFF
d_gene: .; v_gene: TRBV6-1; j_gene: TRBJ2-6; abundance: .; CDR3nt: TGTGCCAGCAGTGTCGGCAGCAAAGGGGGGGGGGCCAACGTCCTGACTTTC; CDR3aa: CASSVGSKGGGANVLTF
d_gene: .; v_gene: TRBV6-5; j_gene: TRBJ1-5; abundance: .; CDR3nt: TGTGCCATCAGTTACGAGCGGGAGGTGGACGAGCAGTACCCCACTTGGCTGCTGGCACAGCATTTT; CDR3aa: CAISYEREVDEQYPTWLLAQHF
d_gene: .; v_gene: TRBV6-1; j_gene: TRBJ2-5; abundance: once; CDR3nt: TGTGCCAGCAGTCCGGGGTCTTATAGCGGCGACCAAGTGACCCAGTACTTC; CDR3aa: CASSPGSYSGDQVTQYF
d_gene: .; v_gene: TRBV29-1; j_gene: TRBJ1-2; abundance: .; CDR3nt: TGCAGCGTTGAGGGAGGGGCAAGCTACACCTTC; CDR3aa: CSVEGGASYTF
d_gene: TRBD2; v_gene: TRBV5-6; j_gene: TRBJ2-7; abundance: .; CDR3nt: TGTGCCAGCAGCTTCGAACTAGCGGAAACCTACGAGCAGTACTTC; CDR3aa: CASSFELAETYEQYF
d_gene: .; v_gene: TRBV3-1; j_gene: TRBJ1-3; abundance: many; CDR3nt: TGTGCCAGCAGCGACAGGTCTGGAAACACCATATATTTT; CDR3aa: CASSDRSGNTIYF
d_gene: TRBD1; v_gene: TRBV7-2; j_gene: TRBJ1-5; abundance: .; CDR3nt: TGTGCCAGCAGCTTAATGGGACAGGGCAATCAGCCCCAGCATTTT; CDR3aa: CASSLMGQGNQPQHF
d_gene: .; v_gene: TRBV10-3; j_gene: TRBJ2-3; abundance: many; CDR3nt: TGTGCCATCATGCCCGGACCCACAGATACGCAGTATTTT; CDR3aa: CAIMPGPTDTQYF
d_gene: TRBD1; v_gene: TRBV7-9; j_gene: TRBJ2-5; abundance: .; CDR3nt: TGTGCCAGCAGCCTCCCGGGACAGGGAGGGACCCAGTACTTC; CDR3aa: CASSLPGQGGTQYF
d_gene: .; v_gene: TRBV4-1; j_gene: TRBJ1-2; abundance: many; CDR3nt: TGCGCCAGCAGCAGAACCGAGGACGATCAGGAGGCTGGCTACACCTTC; CDR3aa: CASSRTEDDQEAGYTF
d_gene: .; v_gene: TRBV13; j_gene: TRBJ1-6; abundance: many; CDR3nt: TGTGCCAGCAGCCAAAAAGGATCCGGGACCTCCTATAATTCACCCCTCCACTTT; CDR3aa: CASSQKGSGTSYNSPLHF
d_gene: .; v_gene: TRBV19; j_gene: TRBJ2-5; abundance: few; CDR3nt: TGTGCCACCTTTGGGCCTGAGAAAGAGACCCAGTACTTC; CDR3aa: CATFGPEKETQYF
d_gene: TRBD1; v_gene: TRBV19; j_gene: TRBJ2-7; abundance: .; CDR3nt: TGTGCCGGTAGTATCGGGTTTAAGGACAGGGATGCCTACGAGCAGTACTTC; CDR3aa: CAGSIGFKDRDAYEQYF
d_gene: .; v_gene: TRBV24-1; j_gene: TRBJ2-5; abundance: .; CDR3nt: TGTGCCACCAGTGACCCAGGGCGAGAGACCCGGTACTTC; CDR3aa: CATSDPGRETRYF
d_gene: .; v_gene: TRBV12-3/TRBV12-4; j_gene: TRBJ1-2; abundance: .; CDR3nt: TGTGCTAGTGGTTTGAACACTGGGACCTATTATGGCTACACCTTC; CDR3aa: CASGLNTGTYYGYTF
d_gene: .; v_gene: TRBV25-1; j_gene: TRBJ2-5; abundance: .; CDR3nt: TGTGCCAGCAATCTTGGGGAGACCCAGTACTTC; CDR3aa: CASNLGETQYF
d_gene: .; v_gene: TRBV11-2; j_gene: TRBJ1-1; abundance: many; CDR3nt: TGTGCCAGCAGCTTATATCAGGGCGCCGGAATTGAAGCTTTCTTT; CDR3aa: CASSLYQGAGIEAFF
d_gene: TRBD2; v_gene: TRBV2; j_gene: TRBJ2-7; abundance: .; CDR3nt: TGTGCCAGCAGTTTGTTGGGGACTAGCAGAGGCTACGAGCAGTACTTC; CDR3aa: CASSLLGTSRGYEQYF
d_gene: .; v_gene: TRBV24-1; j_gene: TRBJ2-1; abundance: .; CDR3nt: TGTGCCACCAGTCGGACCTACAATGAGCAGTTCTTC; CDR3aa: CATSRTYNEQFF